The subject of this entry is one TCR beta chain. The sample belongs to a study of blood T cell repertoires in COVID-19. Study context: Nucleic acid was either cDNA or gDNA, and it came from T cells, B-cell-depleted T cells, or PBMCs.

CDR3 length: 14 residues. V lost 0 bases and J lost 5, with 8 bases in between. Germline lookup yields CDR1 SGHTS and CDR2 YDEGEE. Repertoires were generated with immunoSEQ multiplex PCR, while TCRdb's copy carries only in-frame clones and drops some. The table has under 100,000 clones, roughly 86% seen once. Source material: peripheral blood. The V call is TRBV5-8, the J call TRBJ1-4, with D possibly matching TRBD1 (5 bases). The clonotype comes from a man in his forties or fifties with acute or convalescent COVID-19. CDR3 loop: CASSLGQKNEKLFF. CDR3 nucleotide sequence: TGTGCCAGCAGCTTGGGACAGAAGAATGAAAAACTGTTTTTT. Looking up the rest from reference TRBV5-8 and TRBJ1-4 gives the full variable domain: EAGVTQSPTHLIKTRGQQATLRCSPISGHTSVYWYQQALGLGLQFLLWYDEGEERNRGNFPPRFSGRQFPNYSSELNVNALELEDSALYLCASSLGQKNEKLFFGSGTQLSVL.